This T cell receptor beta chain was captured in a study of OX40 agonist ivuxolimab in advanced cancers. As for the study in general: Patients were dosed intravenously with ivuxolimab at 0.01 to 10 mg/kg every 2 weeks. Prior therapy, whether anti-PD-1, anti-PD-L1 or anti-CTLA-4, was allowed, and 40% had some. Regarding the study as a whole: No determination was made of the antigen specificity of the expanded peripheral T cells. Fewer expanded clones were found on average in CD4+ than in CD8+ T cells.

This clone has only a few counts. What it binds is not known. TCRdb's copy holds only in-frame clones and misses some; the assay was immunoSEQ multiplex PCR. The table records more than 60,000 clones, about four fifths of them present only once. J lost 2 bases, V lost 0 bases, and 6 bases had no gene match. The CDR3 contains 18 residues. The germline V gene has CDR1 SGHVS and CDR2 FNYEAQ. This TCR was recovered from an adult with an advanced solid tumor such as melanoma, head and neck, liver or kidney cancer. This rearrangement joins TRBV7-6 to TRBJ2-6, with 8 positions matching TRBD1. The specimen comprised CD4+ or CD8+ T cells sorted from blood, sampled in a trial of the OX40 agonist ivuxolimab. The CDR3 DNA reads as TGTGCCAGCAGCTTAGCCGGGGGCAGGGGGCCTGGGGCCAACGTCCTGACTTTC. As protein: CASSLAGGRGPGANVLTF.